This T cell receptor (beta chain) was captured in a study of T cell changes during pregnancy in multiple sclerosis. Here immunoSEQ multiplex PCR was the method, and the copy in TCRdb shows in-frame clones only, minus some. The table includes approximately 20,000 clones, 88% detected once. This CDR3 comprises 16 residues. Germline trimming cut 0 bases from V and 4 bases from J; bases unmatched to any gene: 11. The germline V gene encodes CDR1 SQVTM and CDR2 ANQGSEA. This clone has just a few counts. Material: CD8+ T cells from peripheral blood mononuclear cells, obtained after pregnancy. V is TRBV29-1 and J is TRBJ2-5, with TRBD1 identical over 7 bases. The receptor was isolated from a female donor in good health, enrolled as a control in a pregnancy study. CDR3 in DNA: TGCAGCGTTGAAGATCAAGGACAGGAGGCGAGAGAGACCCAGTACTTC. Protein: CSVEDQGQEARETQYF.